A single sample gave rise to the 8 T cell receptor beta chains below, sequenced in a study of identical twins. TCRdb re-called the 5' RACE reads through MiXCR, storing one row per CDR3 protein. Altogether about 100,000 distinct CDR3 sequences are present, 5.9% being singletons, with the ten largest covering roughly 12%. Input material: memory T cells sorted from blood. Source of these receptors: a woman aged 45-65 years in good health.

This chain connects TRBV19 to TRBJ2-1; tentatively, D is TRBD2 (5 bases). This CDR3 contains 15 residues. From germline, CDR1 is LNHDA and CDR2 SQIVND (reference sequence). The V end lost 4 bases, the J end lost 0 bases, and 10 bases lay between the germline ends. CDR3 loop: CASSTERNSYNEQFF. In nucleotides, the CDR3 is TGTGCCAGTAGTACCGAGCGGAACTCCTACAATGAGCAGTTCTTC.

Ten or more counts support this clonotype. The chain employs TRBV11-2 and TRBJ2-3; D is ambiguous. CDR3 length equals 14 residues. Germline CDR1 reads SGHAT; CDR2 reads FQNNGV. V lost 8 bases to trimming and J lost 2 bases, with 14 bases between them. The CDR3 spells CASDSSSLTDTQYF. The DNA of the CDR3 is TGTGCCAGCGATTCTTCGTCACTCACAGATACGCAGTATTTT. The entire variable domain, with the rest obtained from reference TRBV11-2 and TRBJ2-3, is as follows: EAGVAQSPRYKIIEKRQSVAFWCNPISGHATLYWYQQILGQGPKLLIQFQNNGVVDDSQLPKDRFSAERLKGVDSTLKIQPAKLEDSAVYLCASDSSSLTDTQYFGPGTRLTVL.

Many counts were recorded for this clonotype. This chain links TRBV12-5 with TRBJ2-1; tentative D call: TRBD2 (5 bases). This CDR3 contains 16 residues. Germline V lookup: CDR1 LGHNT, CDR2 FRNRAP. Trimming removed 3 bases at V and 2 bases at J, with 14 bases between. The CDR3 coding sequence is TGTGCTAGTGGTTTCCGAAAGTCAGCGGCCTACAATGAGCAGTTCTTC. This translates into CASGFRKSAAYNEQFF.

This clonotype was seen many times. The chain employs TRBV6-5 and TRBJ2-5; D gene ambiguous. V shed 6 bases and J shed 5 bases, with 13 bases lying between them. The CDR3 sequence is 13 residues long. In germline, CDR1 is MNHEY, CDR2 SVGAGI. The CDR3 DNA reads TGTGCCAGCAGCAAGGGATTTGGGGAGACCCAGTACTTC. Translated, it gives CASSKGFGETQYF.

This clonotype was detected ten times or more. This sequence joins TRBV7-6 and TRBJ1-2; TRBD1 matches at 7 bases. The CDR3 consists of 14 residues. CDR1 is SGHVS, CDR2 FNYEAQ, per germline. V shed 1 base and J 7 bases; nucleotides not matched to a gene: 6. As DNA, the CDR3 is TGTGCCAGCAGCTTAGGGACAGGAACGGCTGGCTACACCTTC. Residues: CASSLGTGTAGYTF.

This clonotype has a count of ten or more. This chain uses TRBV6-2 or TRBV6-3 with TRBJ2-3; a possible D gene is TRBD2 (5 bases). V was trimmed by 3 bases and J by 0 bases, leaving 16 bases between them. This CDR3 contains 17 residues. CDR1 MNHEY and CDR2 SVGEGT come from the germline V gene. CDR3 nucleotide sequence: TGTGCCAGCAGTTATTCCCTAGCTGCGACTAGCACAGATACGCAGTATTTT. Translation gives CASSYSLAATSTDTQYF.

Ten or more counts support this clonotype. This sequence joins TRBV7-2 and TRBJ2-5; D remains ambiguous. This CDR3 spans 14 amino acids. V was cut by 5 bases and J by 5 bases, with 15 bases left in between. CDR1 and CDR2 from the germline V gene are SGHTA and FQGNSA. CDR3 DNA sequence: TGTGCCAGCAGCCACCCCGGGCCGCGGGAGACCCAGTACTTC. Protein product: CASSHPGPRETQYF.

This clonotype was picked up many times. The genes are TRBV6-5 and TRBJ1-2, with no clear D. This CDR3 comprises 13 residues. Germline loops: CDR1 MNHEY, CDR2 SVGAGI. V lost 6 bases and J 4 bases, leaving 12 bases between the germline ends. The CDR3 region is CASRPGSLYGYTF. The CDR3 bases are TGTGCCAGCAGACCCGGGAGCCTCTATGGCTACACCTTC.